This T cell receptor (beta chain) was recovered during a study of cytomegalovirus exposure and HLA in healthy donors. General observations from the study: Earlier analysis yielded a pattern in which most TCR beta V segments were productive about 90% or about 30% of the time. As confirmed in vitro, three CMV-associated chains were specific for CMV antigens. Associated with cytomegalovirus, according to the listing, were fewer than 200 TCR beta chains.

Regarding this clone: Its antigen is unidentified.

These donors, healthy bone marrow donors, were studied. Use of 60 Vbeta and 13 Jbeta primers characterized the PCR. Profiling relied on immunoSEQ multiplex PCR, and the TCRdb table lists in-frame clones only, not all of them. The table lists 200,000 to 250,000 clones, about 77% of them singletons, with roughly 2% in the top ten. This CDR3 is 11 amino acids long. Germline V gene data show CDR1 as LNHDA and CDR2 as SQIVND (reference sequence). V lost 8 bases to trimming and J lost 0 bases, with 4 bases between them. This TCR came from a woman aged 30 to 39 in good health and CMV-seronegative. The specimen was PBMCs. V is TRBV19 and J is TRBJ2-5; the D is unclear. Here the CDR3 reads CASSYQETQYF. In DNA, the CDR3 is TGTGCCAGTTCGTACCAAGAGACCCAGTACTTC. The full variable domain, in which reference TRBV19 and TRBJ2-5 provide the parts outside the CDR3, is DGGITQSPKYLFRKEGQNVTLSCEQNLNHDAMYWYRQDPGQGLRLIYYSQIVNDFQKGDIAEGYSVSREKKESFPLTVTSAQKNPTAFYLCASSYQETQYFGPGTRLLVL.